The subject of this entry is one T cell receptor (beta chain). The data were obtained in a study of blood T cell repertoires in COVID-19. Study overall: COVID-19 samples collected from the United States, Italy and Spain covered acute and convalescent phases. Sources were T cells, B-cell-depleted T cells, or PBMCs; the material itself was cDNA or gDNA.

Germline CDR1 and CDR2: SEHNR and FQNEAQ (reference sequence). After removal of 4 bases from V and 5 bases from J, the junction contained 10 bases not matched to a gene. The CDR3 length is 16 residues. Methods used by the authors: Amplified reference gene primers provided the basis for estimating nucleated cell counts. TCRdb's table, derived via immunoSEQ multiplex PCR, lists solely in-frame clones and lacks some. That table gives V, J and clone size, and the DNA gave D and trimming. The data show approximately 260,000 clones, about nine tenths seen once. Input material: PBMCs or T cells enriched from blood (not recorded which). The clonotype originates from a woman between 25 and 40 years old with acute COVID-19. The rearrangement joins TRBV7-9 to TRBJ2-3; 9 nucleotides match TRBD1. CDR3: CASSSAGTGRKDTQYF. Here the CDR3 DNA reads TGTGCCAGCAGCTCAGCCGGGACAGGGAGGAAAGATACGCAGTATTTT.